This is a list of T cell receptor beta chains from one sample in a study of early T cells in non-severe SARS-CoV-2 infection. TCRdb called the 5' RACE reads again in MiXCR, with one record for every CDR3 protein. The sample has 50,000 to 75,000 distinct CDR3 sequences; over 4.5% are singletons. The specimen was whole blood, collected at baseline. These receptors came from an adult who was a healthcare worker with PCR-confirmed SARS-CoV-2 infection or an uninfected control (not recorded which). Each CDR3 is given without its conserved first and last residue. D genes are given only for firm matches.

TRBD1	TRBV20-1	TRBJ2-4	SAGVRGPQY
-	TRBV11-2	TRBJ1-5	ASSLSGRAGQPQH
TRBD1	TRBV4-1	TRBJ1-2	ASSQEDRANYGYT
-	TRBV28	TRBJ2-3	ASSDRPDTQY
TRBD2	TRBV20-1	TRBJ2-1	SAVLAGPSSYNEQF
TRBD2	TRBV6-2/TRBV6-3	TRBJ2-7	ASSQGLAGPVSYEQY
-	TRBV20-1	TRBJ2-5	SASPWRDQETQY
-	TRBV16	TRBJ1-1	ASSQSMAIRTTEAF
TRBD2	TRBV4-3	TRBJ2-1	ASSQDTSGRFTYNEQF
-	TRBV4-1	TRBJ2-7	ASSQVSGAYEQY
-	TRBV28	TRBJ2-6	ASSPVSDSGANVLT
TRBD2	TRBV4-1	TRBJ2-4	ASSDTSGSLKVVAKNIQY
TRBD2	TRBV20-1	TRBJ2-1	SARDSGRASNEQF
-	TRBV20-1	TRBJ2-7	SASALEVEQY
-	TRBV20-1	TRBJ2-6	SARDRGTGANVLT
TRBD1	TRBV6-2/TRBV6-3	TRBJ2-5	ASGNPGQVYQETQY
TRBD2	TRBV5-1	TRBJ2-7	ASSLRGTGRTSGLPDEQY
TRBD2	TRBV9	TRBJ2-3	ASNPSGRGADTQY
-	TRBV27	TRBJ1-2	ASSLGTAYGYT
-	TRBV2	TRBJ2-1	ASTGEERYNEQF
-	TRBV28	TRBJ2-2	ASSTRQKATGELF
TRBD1	TRBV6-5	TRBJ2-3	ASSFLRTGADTQY
-	TRBV6-1	TRBJ1-1	ASSAPANTEAF
-	TRBV5-1	TRBJ2-7	ASSLYFGTGTRYEQY
-	TRBV6-5	TRBJ2-7	ASTPRPTGYEQY
-	TRBV20-1	TRBJ2-1	SASRTSILNNEQF
-	TRBV19	TRBJ1-2	ASQGYGGYT
-	TRBV20-1	TRBJ1-4	SSSRTVNNEKLF
TRBD2	TRBV15	TRBJ2-7	ATSRVLAGVSEQY
-	TRBV15	TRBJ1-5	ATSSFDRISNQPQH
-	TRBV12-3/TRBV12-4	TRBJ1-5	ASSSLRGRNQPQH
-	TRBV5-5	TRBJ2-5	ASSLAEYEETQY
-	TRBV6-1	TRBJ2-3	ASSPGRVQADTQY
TRBD2	TRBV24-1	TRBJ2-7	ATSDGGGYEQY
TRBD2	TRBV12-3/TRBV12-4	TRBJ2-1	ASSLPRGLAEQF
-	TRBV20-1	TRBJ2-3	SAGDLETQY
-	TRBV4-1	TRBJ1-6	ASSQDGLNSPLH
-	TRBV6-5	TRBJ2-7	ASSYSRDSSYEQY
-	TRBV24-1	TRBJ1-1	ATSNPRAEAF
TRBD1	TRBV12-3/TRBV12-4	TRBJ1-5	ASSAGTGINQPQH
-	TRBV7-2	TRBJ2-7	ASSLDRGEQY
TRBD1	TRBV24-1	TRBJ2-6	ATARGRGANVLT
-	TRBV9	TRBJ2-3	ASSVEGGNVLFGTDTQY
-	TRBV6-2/TRBV6-3	TRBJ2-5	ASSRLAVQETQY
-	TRBV7-9	TRBJ2-1	ASSLPGHEQF
-	TRBV19	TRBJ2-1	ASSYGPLREQF
-	TRBV12-3/TRBV12-4	TRBJ2-1	ASSLFYNEQF